These T cell receptor beta chains were read from a single sample in a study of post-analysis software for immune sequencing data. TCRdb processed the PCR reads anew with MiXCR; each CDR3 protein has one entry. Of over 300,000 distinct CDR3 sequences listed, around a third are singletons. The specimen sequenced was blood. The receptors shown here come from a girl between 5 and 17 years old with multiple sclerosis. Both conserved end residues are trimmed from each CDR3. The D gene is left open where the match is weak.

CDR3,V,J,D
SARAQGATIYEQY,TRBV20-1,NA,TRBD1
ASSIQGEGGYT,TRBV19,TRBJ1-2,NA
ASSRGFRTGANVLT,TRBV28,TRBJ2-6,NA
ACSPRRDSGTSGFYEQY,TRBV7-9,TRBJ2-7,TRBD2
ASSSLRDSPYNEQF,TRBV27,TRBJ2-1,TRBD1
ATSRAGSLNTEAF,TRBV15,TRBJ1-1,NA
ASSLRFLAGGSYEQY,TRBV28,TRBJ2-7,TRBD2
SARDQRGGQF,TRBV20-1,TRBJ2-1,TRBD2
ASTQGATSGGNEQF,TRBV12-3/TRBV12-4,TRBJ2-1,TRBD2
ASSLTSDSGNTIY,TRBV12-3/TRBV12-4,TRBJ1-3,NA
ARSLETSGADSYEQY,TRBV5-1,TRBJ2-7,TRBD2
ASSGTDRGYYGYT,TRBV9,TRBJ1-2,TRBD1